This T cell receptor beta chain was obtained from a study of long-term antiretroviral therapy in people with HIV. Study outcomes and limitations: Within the repertoire, clones expanded before ART were dominant at all time points.

This clone was seen just once. Its matching antigen is unknown. Sequencing used immunoSEQ v3.0 at survey level. A per-sample goal of roughly 35,000-55,000 T-cell genomes was targeted by sequencing. This table comes from immunoSEQ multiplex PCR, and its TCRdb copy is limited to in-frame clones, with some not included. The data show about 35,000 clones, around 94% seen once. Losses at the gene ends were 2 bases for V and 4 bases for J; bases not matched to a gene: 2. The CDR3 runs 15 residues. Germline-derived CDR1 and CDR2 are MNHNY and SVGAGI (reference sequence). This specimen consisted of unsorted PBMCs, obtained 4.1 years after starting antiretroviral therapy. The gene calls are TRBV6-6 and TRBJ2-1; the match to TRBD1 covers 10 bases. This TCR derives from a woman aged 50 to 60 with HIV. The CDR3 sequence is CASSYGTGDYNEQFF. The CDR3, as DNA: TGTGCCAGCAGTTACGGGACAGGGGATTACAATGAGCAGTTCTTC.